This paragraph reports one TCR beta chain. The entry originates in a study of blood T cell repertoires in COVID-19. Per the germline V gene, CDR1 is SGHNT and CDR2 is YENEEA. The CDR3 contains 15 residues. V was clipped by 6 bases and J by 5 bases, with 19 bases between them. Libraries were prepared by immunoSEQ multiplex PCR; TCRdb keeps only in-frame clonotypes and omits some of them. The table has more than 65,000 clones, about 85% seen once. The TCR comes from a man older than 75 with acute or convalescent COVID-19. Sequencing was carried out using peripheral blood. The V call is TRBV11-3, the J call TRBJ2-5; D may be TRBD1 (6 bases). In nucleotides, the CDR3 is TGTGCCAGCAGTCACAGGGCCCACCGGGACGAGACCCAGTACTTC. Translation gives CASSHRAHRDETQYF.